This TCR beta chain is drawn from a study of blood T cell repertoires in COVID-19. Source study methods: Reference gene primers were amplified, and this amplification served to estimate nucleated cell counts. The assay was immunoSEQ multiplex PCR, and TCRdb's table has in-frame clones only and misses some. That table gives V, J and clone size, and the DNA gave D and trimming. Of about 170,000 clones listed, just over 85% are singletons. Germline CDR1 is MNHEY and CDR2 is SVGAGI. The CDR3 contains 13 residues. V gave up 6 bases and J gave up 4 bases, with 10 bases separating them. This chain connects TRBV6-5 to TRBJ1-5; D possibly corresponds to TRBD1 (5 bases). This clonotype originated in a man aged 50 or older with active or convalescent COVID-19. What was sequenced was peripheral blood. CDR3 nucleotide sequence: TGTGCCAGCAGGGATGGGGCGAATCAGCCCCAGCATTTT. It encodes CASRDGANQPQHF.